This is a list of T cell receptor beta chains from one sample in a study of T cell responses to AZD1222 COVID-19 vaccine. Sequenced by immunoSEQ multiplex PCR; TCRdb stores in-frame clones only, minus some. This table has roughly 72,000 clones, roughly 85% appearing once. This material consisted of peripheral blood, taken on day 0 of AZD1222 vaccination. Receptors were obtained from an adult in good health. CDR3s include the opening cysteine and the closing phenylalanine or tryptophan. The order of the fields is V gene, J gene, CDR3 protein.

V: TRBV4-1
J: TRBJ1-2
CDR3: CASSQRTGPEVYGYTF

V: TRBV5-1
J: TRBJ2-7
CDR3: CASSLAGETFDEQYF

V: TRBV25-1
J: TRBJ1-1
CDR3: CASSVLGPAGDTEAFF

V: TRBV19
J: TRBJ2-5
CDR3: CASSTPPGPEYF

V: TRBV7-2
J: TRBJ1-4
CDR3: CASSFSTGGEKLFF

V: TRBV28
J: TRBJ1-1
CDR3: CASSWATEAFF

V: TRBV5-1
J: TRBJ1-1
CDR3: CASSPKGSDTEAFF

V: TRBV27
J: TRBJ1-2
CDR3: CASSFRQGNGRGYTF

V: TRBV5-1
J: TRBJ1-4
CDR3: CASSQKGVFNEKLFF

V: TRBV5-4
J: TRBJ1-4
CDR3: CASSLQGSVEKLFF

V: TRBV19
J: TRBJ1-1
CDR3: CASSTLQAGNTEAFF

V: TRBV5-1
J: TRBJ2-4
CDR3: CASSLDLRSNIQYF

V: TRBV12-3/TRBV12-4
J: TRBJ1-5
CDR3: CASSFRDNQPQHF

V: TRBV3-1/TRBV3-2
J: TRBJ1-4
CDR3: CASSQRGEDEKLFF

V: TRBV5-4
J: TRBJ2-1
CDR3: CASSLGGGGPRFF

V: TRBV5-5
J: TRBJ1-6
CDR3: CASSFQNRDRKIHF

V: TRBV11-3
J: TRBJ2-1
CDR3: CASSPLGTMNNEQFF

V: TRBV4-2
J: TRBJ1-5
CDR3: CASSLHSGTENQPQHF

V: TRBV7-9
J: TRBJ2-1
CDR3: CASIFSGTSGDNEQFF

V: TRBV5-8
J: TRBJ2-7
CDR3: CASSLDRYEQYF

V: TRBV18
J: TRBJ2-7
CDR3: CASSAQGTEQYF

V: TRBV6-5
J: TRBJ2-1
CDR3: CASSIIAGGYEQFF

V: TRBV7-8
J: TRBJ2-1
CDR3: CASRENYNEQFF

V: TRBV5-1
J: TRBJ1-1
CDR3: CASNRDRVGLNTEAFF

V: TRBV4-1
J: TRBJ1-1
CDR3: CASGGARDTEAFF

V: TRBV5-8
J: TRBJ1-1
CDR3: CASSPGQLEAFF

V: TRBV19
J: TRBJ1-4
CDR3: CASSFREGREKLFF

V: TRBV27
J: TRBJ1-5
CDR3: CASSFAGYSNQPQHF

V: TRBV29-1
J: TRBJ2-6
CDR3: CSVGGGANVLTF

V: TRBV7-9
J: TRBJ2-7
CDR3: CASSLQGDGVEQYF

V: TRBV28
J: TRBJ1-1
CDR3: CASCPGALNTEAFF

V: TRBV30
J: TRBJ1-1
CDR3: CAWSTGGNTEAFF

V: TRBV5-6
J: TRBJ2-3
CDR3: CASSSTGKLTDTQYF

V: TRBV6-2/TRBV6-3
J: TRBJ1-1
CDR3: CASSYSMDWLNTEAFF

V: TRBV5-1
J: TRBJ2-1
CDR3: CASSPAGRDEQFF